This T cell receptor (beta chain) was sequenced in a study of regulatory T cells in long-lasting Graves disease (dated by TCRdb to the early 2020s). Background on the whole study: Antithyroid drugs had been taken for less than 3 months by newly diagnosed Graves' disease patients. Persistent Graves' disease patients were compared with newly diagnosed Graves' disease patients by peripheral blood TCR sequencing and RNA sequencing. The study took place in China and was registered as a clinical trial. TCR sequencing covered about 13 persistent and roughly 20 newly diagnosed Graves' disease patients, around 33 samples in total.

This clonotype was seen a handful of times. This clone's antigen is unknown. It has no much larger one-base neighbor in the sample; base qualities were not kept. Per the publication, the time point label means: newly diagnosed GD, antithyroid drugs for less than 3 months. For both TCR sequencing and RNA sequencing, RNA was extracted from PBMCs in TRIzol. Graves' disease was diagnosed according to American Thyroid Association guidelines. Recruitment of patients was carried out at an endocrinology department in Xi'an, China. Each patient gave about 8.1 milliliters of peripheral blood, collected in an EDTA anticoagulant tube. Ficoll Paque Plus density gradient separation was used to isolate PBMCs, and no additional T cell sorting was done. An Agilent 2100 Bioanalyzer and agarose gel were used to check RNA quality, and a NanoDrop 2000 was used to measure RNA concentration. The study at large found these results: Persistent disease showed preferential use of TRBV28, TRBJ1-2 and TRBJ2-5, whereas newly diagnosed disease favored TRBV20-1 and TRBJ2-1. The study examined only peripheral blood because the primary lesion, thyroid tissue, could not be accessed. Only the TCR beta chain was sequenced and analyzed. Persistent Graves' disease patients showed lower TCR Shannon entropy and fewer highly expanded clones than newly diagnosed patients, suggesting clonal expansion. As a limitation, the authors acknowledged that the small sample size may reduce accuracy. More public clonotypes were shared among persistent patients (2,741) than among newly diagnosed patients (approximately 930).

Library preparation employed multiplex PCR. These reads were obtained on an Illumina HiSeq 4000. TCR beta libraries were built with iRepertoire HTBI primers and Arm-PCR amplification of CDR3 regions. Before sequencing, the PCR products underwent gel purification. The original methods were these. Gene usage analysis of CDR3 amino acid clonotypes relied on the 55 to 80 TRBV and around 14 TRBJ segments identified across samples. Filtered high-quality paired reads were merged into contigs using COPE and FqMerger. Contigs were aligned with BLAST to IMGT TRBV, TRBD and TRBJ reference genes, and CDR3 was defined per IMGT. Highly expanded clones were defined as clonotypes with a frequency above 0.1%. Shannon entropy served as the measure of repertoire diversity, while the Gini coefficient captured V-J evenness. Clonotypes shared by more than one individual were considered public. TCRdb reprocessed the public reads (quality trimming at Q25 with fastp, clone calling with MiXCR) and kept in-frame beta chains. All rows with the same CDR3 protein become a single entry with the most common DNA and genes. The V and J calls were not made by the authors but by TCRdb's processing. The sample records 680,000 or so distinct CDR3 sequences, roughly 15% of which are singletons. The ten most abundant clones make up around 19% of the sample.

From the germline V gene (reference sequence), CDR1 is DFQATT and CDR2 is SNEGSKA. From cysteine to phenylalanine, the CDR3 is 16 amino acids long. The retained sequence is limited to the CDR3, 48 bases, with the frame set at the first base. V is reduced by 0 bases and J by 0 bases, leaving a spacing of 12 bases between them. The same sample was also studied in work on T cells in Graves' hyperthyroidism and ophthalmopathy. Looking at the second paper: A patient counted as having stable Graves' hyperthyroidism if no progression to ophthalmopathy occurred over 18 months of follow-up. Hyperthyroidism patients were newly diagnosed, with disease duration under 2 months, and aged 18 to 65 years. Any patient with an uncontrolled infection, another autoimmune disease, pregnancy or lactation was excluded. Diagnoses were based on clinical symptoms, serum thyroxine and TRAb, thyroid ultrasound and orbital computed tomography. A first-round RT-PCR of the TCR CDR3 used the HTBI primer set with the Qiagen OneStep RT-PCR kit. Blood samples also contained most of the expanded thyroid clonotypes (frequency above 0.001), which suggests that blood repertoires may reflect thyroid immune responses. In cross-validation, a model built on a 13 V-J signature told ophthalmopathy apart from stable hyperthyroidism with approximately 90% sensitivity and about 81% specificity, and in testing the same model reached 80%/75%. During validation, the model predicted progression to ophthalmopathy a median of around 6 months ahead of onset, with more than 55% sensitivity and around 72% specificity. To identify distinguishing TCR V-J signatures, a discovery cohort of about 100 patients was used, comprising 43 with Graves' ophthalmopathy and 55 to 65 with stable Graves' hyperthyroidism. Prospective prediction of ophthalmopathy was tested in an independent validation cohort consisting of 18 to 20 hyperthyroidism patients and around 16 patients who later progressed to ophthalmopathy. The approximately 98 discovery patients were randomly divided into training and test sets at a 7:3 ratio. In roughly six Graves' hyperthyroidism patients, the study also compared T-cell repertoires from thyroid tissue with T-cell repertoires from blood. Once sampling was done, hyperthyroidism patients were given methimazole at a starting dose of 30 mg daily, whereas ophthalmopathy patients were given high-dose intravenous methylprednisolone. Libraries were constructed in a second round of multiplex PCR, after which size selection and purification were carried out. Paired-end sequencing of the libraries was performed with 100 bp reads on an Illumina HiSeq2000. SOAPnuke was used to process the raw data, removing reads that contained adapters or uncalled bases, had a mean Phred below 15, or lacked an exact match to the constant primer or identifier. High-quality paired reads were merged with COPE v1.2.5, and unique nucleotide sequences were defined as clonotypes. Clonotypes were aligned to IMGT TRBV, TRBD and TRBJ reference segments using MiTCR v1.1. The analysis included only V-J combinations with a frequency above 0.0001, which together covered 98% to 99.2% of the repertoires. A TCS score was defined as the ratio of F50 (clonal expansion) to E x V (chaos), with BLOSUM62-based TCRdist applied between CDR3 peptides within each V-J. Welch's t-statistics and random forest reduced around 550 V-J features to 10 to 15, which were used in a naive Bayes classifier (R e1071). No statistical method was used to set the sample size in advance, and investigators knew the group allocation. TCR Vbeta CDR3 sequencing of fewer than 150 peripheral blood samples (approximately 44 ophthalmopathy, over 70 hyperthyroidism and some 17 progressor patients) is reported in the paper.

The TCR sequence derives from a woman aged 25 to 39 with Graves disease. Donor details come from another sample of the same person, matched by shared clones. The sample was peripheral blood mononuclear cells (PBMCs), taken at new diagnosis, from a patient treated with antithyroid drugs. Recombination connected TRBV20-1 to TRBJ1-5; the best D guess is TRBD1, with 5 bases matching. The encoded CDR3 is CSARDPAGYSNQPQHF. DNA sequence: TGCAGTGCTAGAGATCCGGCAGGGTATAGCAATCAGCCCCAGCATTTT.